The 21 T cell receptor beta chains below all came from one sample that was sequenced in a study of CD8+CD57+ T cells in acquired aplastic anemia. The use of genomic DNA as template underpinned the TCR beta VDJ and CDR3 profiling. TCRdb re-called the reads through MiXCR, storing one row per CDR3 protein. The sample records about 210,000 distinct CDR3 sequences, about 59% being singletons. The specimen sequenced was sorted CD4+, CD8+, or CD8+CD57+ T cells (not recorded which) from PBMCs. All receptors come from a human donor in good health.

This rearrangement joins TRBV12-3 or TRBV12-4 to TRBJ2-7; TRBD2 is a possible D gene (6 bases). V dropped 2 bases and J dropped 7 bases, with 12 bases sitting between them. The CDR3 extends over 13 amino acids. CDR3 in DNA: TGTGCCAGCAGTTTAACGGGAGTGATGGAGCAGTACTTC. Translation gives CASSLTGVMEQYF.

The rearrangement uses TRBV20-1 and TRBJ1-1, with a possible D match to TRBD1 (5 bases). V was trimmed by 1 base and J by 1 base, leaving 13 bases between them. Germline V CDR1 and CDR2: DFQATT, SNEGSKA (reference sequence). The CDR3 is made up of 15 amino acids. The CDR3 sequence is CSARVLDRENTEAFF. The CDR3 DNA is TGCAGTGCTAGAGTATTAGACAGAGAGAACACTGAAGCTTTCTTT.

This clonotype was recorded many times. The chain links TRBV19 to TRBJ1-1; D may be TRBD1 (5 bases). Trimming took 5 bases from V and 5 from J, leaving 15 bases between them. This CDR3 comprises 14 residues. CDR1 and CDR2 (germline): LNHDA, SQIVND (reference sequence). CDR3 in DNA: TGTGCCAGTAGTCCAATGGGGGTCGGGACTGAAGCTTTCTTT. It translates to CASSPMGVGTEAFF.

This clonotype has just one count. The chain is built from TRBV2 and TRBJ2-1, with a possible D match to TRBD1 (5 bases). The CDR3 contains 13 residues. Germline CDR1 and CDR2: SNHLY and FYNNEI. Trimming stripped 6 bases from V and 8 bases from J, with 14 bases between. In DNA form, the CDR3 reads TGTGCCAGCAGCCTCCAGGGTTTTGATGAGCAGTTCTTC. This gives the protein CASSLQGFDEQFF.

The chain has TRBV15 and TRBJ2-3, with 11 bases matching TRBD2. The CDR3 totals 15 residues. Looked up from germline, CDR1 is LNHNV and CDR2 is YYDKDF (reference sequence). V lost 5 bases to trimming and J lost 4 bases; unmatched junction nucleotides: 5. The CDR3 loop reads CATSLSGRAADTQYF. In DNA, the CDR3 is TGTGCCACCAGCCTTAGCGGGAGGGCCGCAGATACGCAGTATTTT. Supplemented by reference TRBV15 and TRBJ2-3, the full variable domain reads DAMVIQNPRYQVTQFGKPVTLSCSQTLNHNVMYWYQQKSSQAPKLLFHYYDKDFNNEADTPDNFQSRRPNTSFCFLDIRSPGLGDTAMYLCATSLSGRAADTQYFGPGTRLTVL.

In regard to this clonotype: A much bigger clone sits one base away, suggesting this may be a read error. V is TRBV9 and J is TRBJ2-2; D gene uncertain. V was pared by 6 bases and J by 2 bases, with 20 bases between. The CDR3 has 17 residues. Germline V gene sequence: CDR1 SGDLS, CDR2 YYNGEE. CDR3 nucleotides: TGTGCCAGCAATTACTCGGCCACTGTGATCAACACCGGGGAGCTGTTTTTT. Protein product: CASNYSATVINTGELFF.

DNA for the CDR3: TGCAGTGCTTGGACTAGCGGGTACAATGAGCAGTTCTTC. Its protein is CSAWTSGYNEQFF. The V gene is TRBV20-1, the J gene TRBJ2-1; 11 positions match TRBD2. J gave up 4 bases and V 5 bases, and 1 base lay outside the gene matches. Germline-derived CDR1 and CDR2 are DFQATT and SNEGSKA (reference sequence). The CDR3 extends over 13 amino acids.

In this sample, this clonotype turned up a few times. The chain employs TRBV10-3 and TRBJ1-2; no reliable D call. The V end was cut by 5 bases, the J end by 6 bases, with 7 bases between. CDR3 length: 11 amino acids. Per germline, CDR1 ENHRY and CDR2 SYGVKD. The CDR3 is CAISRGNGYTF. The CDR3 bases are TGTGCCATCAGTCGGGGAAATGGCTACACCTTC.

This clonotype occurred many times. The chain links TRBV7-3 to TRBJ2-7; 10 bases match TRBD2. From germline, CDR1 is SGHTA and CDR2 FQGTGA. This CDR3 contains 15 residues. Trimming cost V 5 bases and J 1 base; bases outside gene matches: 5. The CDR3 DNA follows: TGTGCCAGCAGCCTCCTAGCGGGAGCATCCTACGAGCAGTACTTC. It is translated as CASSLLAGASYEQYF. Based on the CDR3 plus reference TRBV7-3 and TRBJ2-7, the full variable domain is GAGVSQTPSNKVTEKGKYVELRCDPISGHTALYWYRQSLGQGPEFLIYFQGTGAADDSGLPNDRFFAVRPEGSVSTLKIQRTERGDSAVYLCASSLLAGASYEQYFGPGTRLTVT.

J is TRBJ2-2 and V is TRBV7-3, with a possible D match to TRBD2 (5 bases). This CDR3 is 16 amino acids long. V lost 5 bases and J 4 bases, leaving 17 bases between the germline ends. The V gene's germline CDR1 is SGHTA and CDR2 FQGTGA. This CDR3 reads CASSIQTIHGTGELFF. As DNA, the CDR3 is TGTGCCAGCAGCATCCAGACTATACATGGCACCGGGGAGCTGTTTTTT.

The gene calls are TRBV5-1 and TRBJ2-5; unclear D gene. CDR1 is SGHRS, CDR2 YFSETQ, per germline. CDR3 length equals 12 residues. V was cut by 0 bases and J by 7 bases, with 7 bases left in between. The CDR3 sequence: CASSLVLGTQYF. The CDR3, as DNA: TGCGCCAGCAGCTTGGTATTGGGGACCCAGTACTTC. The entire variable domain, with the rest obtained from reference TRBV5-1 and TRBJ2-5, is as follows: KAGVTQTPRYLIKTRGQQVTLSCSPISGHRSVSWYQQTPGQGLQFLFEYFSETQRNKGNFPGRFSGRQFSNSRSEMNVSTLELGDSALYLCASSLVLGTQYFGPGTRLLVL.

This sequence joins TRBV19 and TRBJ2-1; either TRBD1 or TRBD2 may fit D (5 bases each). Looked up from germline, CDR1 is LNHDA and CDR2 is SQIVND (reference sequence). With 1 base removed from V and 7 bases from J, the gap between germline ends came to 8 bases. This CDR3 is built from 13 residues. The CDR3: CASSIAGRNEQFF. The CDR3 DNA is TGTGCCAGTAGTATAGCGGGGCGTAATGAGCAGTTCTTC.

The V and J genes are TRBV15 and TRBJ2-7; 8 bases are a match to TRBD2. This CDR3 spans 16 amino acids. Germline CDR1 is LNHNV and CDR2 is YYDKDF (reference sequence). V dropped 3 bases and J dropped 2; count of bases not matched to a gene: 9. CDR3 coding DNA: TGTGCCACCAGCAGCTTAGCGGGGACCCACCCCTACGAGCAGTACTTC. It codes for CATSSLAGTHPYEQYF.

The V gene is TRBV29-1, the J gene TRBJ1-1, with 10 bases identical to TRBD1. Germline lookup yields CDR1 SQVTM and CDR2 ANQGSEA. The CDR3 contains 11 residues. V lost 6 bases and J lost 11; bases outside the gene matches: 6. The CDR3 nucleotides read TGCAGCGTCGGTCCGGGACAGGGGGCTTTCTTT. Protein product: CSVGPGQGAFF.

This chain connects TRBV2 to TRBJ2-3, with 8 positions matching TRBD2. Germline lookup yields CDR1 SNHLY and CDR2 FYNNEI. This CDR3 is 16 amino acids long. With V trimmed by 4 bases and J by 1 base, 7 bases remained unmatched. As DNA, the CDR3 is TGTGCCAGCAGTGCCATAGCGGGAACTCGCACAGATACGCAGTATTTT. Translating gives CASSAIAGTRTDTQYF.

The chain is built from TRBV13 and TRBJ2-7; the D gene could be TRBD1 or TRBD2 (6 bases each). The CDR3 runs to 13 residues. The V gene lost 2 bases and the J gene lost 9 bases, with 14 bases spanning the gap. Germline V CDR1 and CDR2: PRHDT, FYEKMQ (reference sequence). The CDR3 region has the DNA TGTGCCAGCAGCTTAAGGGGGGACCGGGGGCAGTACTTC. It encodes CASSLRGDRGQYF.

The rearrangement joins TRBV7-2 to TRBJ2-3; D may be TRBD1 (6 bases). This CDR3 is built from 15 residues. The germline V gene has CDR1 SGHTA and CDR2 FQGNSA. Trimming pared 9 bases from V and 6 bases from J, leaving 22 bases between. DNA of the CDR3: TGTGCCAGTAGTATAGATTCAGGGGTAGTGGATACGCAGTATTTT. Amino acids: CASSIDSGVVDTQYF.

The chain has TRBV5-6 and TRBJ2-7; no firm D call. The germline V gene encodes CDR1 SGHDT and CDR2 YYEEEE. Trimming stripped 1 base from V and 0 bases from J, with 11 bases between. The CDR3 spans 15 residues. In DNA form, the CDR3 reads TGTGCCAGCAGCTTGCTGGACGGCCGCTCCTACGAGCAGTACTTC. Translating it yields CASSLLDGRSYEQYF. The full variable domain, its missing parts supplied by reference TRBV5-6 and TRBJ2-7, is DAGVTQSPTHLIKTRGQQVTLRCSPKSGHDTVSWYQQALGQGPQFIFQYYEEEERQRGNFPDRFSGHQFPNYSSELNVNALLLGDSALYLCASSLLDGRSYEQYFGPGTRLTVT.

CDR3 coding DNA: TGTGCCAGTAGTATAGGGTGTGGCTACACCTTC. It yields the protein CASSIGCGYTF. The rearrangement joins TRBV19 to TRBJ1-2; D gene ambiguous. CDR3 size: 11 residues. Trimming removed 1 base at V and 7 bases at J, with 4 bases between. The V gene's germline CDR1 is LNHDA and CDR2 SQIVND (reference sequence).

The CDR3 region has the DNA TGTGCCAGCAGCTACCAGGCCTCAAGCTCCTACGAGCAGTACTTC. Protein product: CASSYQASSSYEQYF. The rearrangement uses TRBV7-2 and TRBJ2-7; D unclear. V was trimmed by 4 bases and J by 0 bases, leaving 13 bases between them. Looked up from germline, CDR1 is SGHTA and CDR2 is FQGNSA. CDR3 length: 15 residues.

This clonotype was seen repeatedly, ten times or more. V gene TRBV3-1 combines with J gene TRBJ2-7, with D possibly TRBD1 on 6 matching bases. Germline-derived CDR1 and CDR2 are LGHDT and YNNKEL (reference sequence). V lost 1 base and J 5 bases, leaving 15 bases between the germline ends. The CDR3 covers 15 residues. The CDR3 is CASSQAGTIRDEQYF. The CDR3 DNA reads TGTGCCAGCAGCCAAGCCGGGACAATTCGGGACGAGCAGTACTTC.